This entry describes one TCR beta chain. Its specificity is not known. The data are from a study of cytomegalovirus exposure and HLA in healthy donors. Overall study context: The study placed about four fifths of its 398 genotyped donors in the Caucasian-associated ancestry cluster. Study conclusions and caveats: Common viral pathogens (according to a later analysis) appeared linked to several of the most significant clusters. Apparent HLA restriction characterized most CMV-associated TCR beta chains in a later analysis. What a later analysis reportedly showed was that an Asian-associated ancestry cluster had fewer N-insertions than the roughly 670-donor mean.

The CDR3 loop spans 15 amino acids. The germline V and J ends were trimmed by 5 bases and 14 bases, with 24 bases remaining between them. From germline, CDR1 is MDHEN and CDR2 SYDVKM. Primers: 60 Vbeta forward and 13 Jbeta reverse. Clones were sequenced by immunoSEQ multiplex PCR, and TCRdb holds only the in-frame ones, with some missing. The sample includes approximately 170,000 clones, more than 70% seen only once; the top ten take over 4%. This receptor was taken from a male donor in good health and CMV-seronegative. Sample: PBMCs. The chain combines TRBV28 with TRBJ1-4, with a possible D match to TRBD1 (5 bases). The CDR3 reads CASSAPGRHGGCLFF. The CDR3, as DNA: TGTGCCAGCAGTGCGCCGGGACGCCATGGGGGGTGTCTGTTTTTT.